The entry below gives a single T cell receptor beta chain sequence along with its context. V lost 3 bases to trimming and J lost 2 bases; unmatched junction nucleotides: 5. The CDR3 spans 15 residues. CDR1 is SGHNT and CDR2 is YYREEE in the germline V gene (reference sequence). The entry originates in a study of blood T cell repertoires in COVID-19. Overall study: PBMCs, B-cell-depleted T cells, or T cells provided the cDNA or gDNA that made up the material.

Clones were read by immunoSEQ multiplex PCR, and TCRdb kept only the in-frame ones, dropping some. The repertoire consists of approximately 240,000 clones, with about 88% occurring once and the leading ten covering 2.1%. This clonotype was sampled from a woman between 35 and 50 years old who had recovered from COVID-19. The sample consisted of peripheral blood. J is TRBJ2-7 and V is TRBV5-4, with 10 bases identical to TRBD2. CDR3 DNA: TGTGCCAGCAGCTCAGCGGGAGGGGCCCCCTACGAGCAGTACTTC. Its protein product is CASSSAGGAPYEQYF.